This T cell receptor beta chain is from a study of monozygotic twins with inflammatory bowel disease. Germline CDR1 reads SGHRS; CDR2 reads YFSETQ. This CDR3 comprises 15 residues. TCRdb reprocessed the 5' RACE reads and stores each CDR3 protein as one record, lacking DNA. The sample's table shows 400,000 to 500,000 distinct CDR3 sequences. This TCR was sampled from a human donor with ulcerative colitis or Crohn's disease, or a healthy co-twin of an affected twin (not recorded which). Sequencing was performed on blood. V is TRBV5-1 and J is TRBJ2-5; TCRdb's D call of TRBD2 is untestable without DNA. CDR3 residues: CASSLYVGQWETQYF.